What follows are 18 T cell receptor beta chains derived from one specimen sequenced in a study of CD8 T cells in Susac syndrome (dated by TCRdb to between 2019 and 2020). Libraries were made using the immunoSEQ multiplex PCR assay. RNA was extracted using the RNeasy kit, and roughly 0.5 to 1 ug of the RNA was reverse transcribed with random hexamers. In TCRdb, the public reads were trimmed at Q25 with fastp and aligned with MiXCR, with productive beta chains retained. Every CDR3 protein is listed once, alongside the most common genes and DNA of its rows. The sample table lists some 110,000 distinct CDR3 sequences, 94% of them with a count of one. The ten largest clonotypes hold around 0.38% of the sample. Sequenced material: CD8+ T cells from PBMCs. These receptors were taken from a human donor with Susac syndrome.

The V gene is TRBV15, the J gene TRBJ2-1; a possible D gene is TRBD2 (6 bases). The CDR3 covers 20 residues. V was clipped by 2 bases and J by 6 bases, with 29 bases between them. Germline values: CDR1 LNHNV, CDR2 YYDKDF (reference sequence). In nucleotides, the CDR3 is TGTGCCACCAGCAGACCACCCGGGACTGATGAACGCTGCTTCCTCAATGAGCAGTTCTTC. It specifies CATSRPPGTDERCFLNEQFF.

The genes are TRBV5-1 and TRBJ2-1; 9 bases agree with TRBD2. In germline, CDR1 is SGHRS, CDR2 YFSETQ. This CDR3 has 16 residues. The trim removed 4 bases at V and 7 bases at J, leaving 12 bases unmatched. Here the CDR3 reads CASSPYQVAGVNEQFF. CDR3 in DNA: TGCGCCAGCAGCCCCTACCAGGTAGCGGGGGTAAATGAGCAGTTCTTC.

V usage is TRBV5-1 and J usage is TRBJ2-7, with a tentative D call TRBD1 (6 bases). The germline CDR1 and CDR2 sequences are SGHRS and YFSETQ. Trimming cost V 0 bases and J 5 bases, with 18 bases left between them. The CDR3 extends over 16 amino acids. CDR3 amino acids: CASSLEAGDWANEQYF. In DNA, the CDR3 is TGCGCCAGCAGCTTGGAGGCAGGGGATTGGGCTAACGAGCAGTACTTC.

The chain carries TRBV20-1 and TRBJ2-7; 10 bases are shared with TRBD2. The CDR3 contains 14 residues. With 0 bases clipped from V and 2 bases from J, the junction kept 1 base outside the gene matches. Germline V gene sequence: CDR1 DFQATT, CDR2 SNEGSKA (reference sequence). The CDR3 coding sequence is TGCAGTGCTAGAGATGGGACTAGCGCCTACGAGCAGTACTTC. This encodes CSARDGTSAYEQYF.

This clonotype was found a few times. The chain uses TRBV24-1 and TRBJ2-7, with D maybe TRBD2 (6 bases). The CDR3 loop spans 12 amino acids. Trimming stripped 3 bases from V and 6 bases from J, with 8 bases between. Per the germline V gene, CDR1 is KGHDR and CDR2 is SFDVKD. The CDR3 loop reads CATSDGGIEQYF. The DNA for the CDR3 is TGTGCCACCAGTGATGGCGGGATCGAGCAGTACTTC.

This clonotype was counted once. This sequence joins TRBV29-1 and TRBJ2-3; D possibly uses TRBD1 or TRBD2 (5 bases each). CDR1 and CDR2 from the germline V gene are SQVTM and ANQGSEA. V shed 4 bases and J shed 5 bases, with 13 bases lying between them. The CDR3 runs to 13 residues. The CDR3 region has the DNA TGCAGCGTTGCGGGGCTGAGTGGAGATACGCAGTATTTT. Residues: CSVAGLSGDTQYF.

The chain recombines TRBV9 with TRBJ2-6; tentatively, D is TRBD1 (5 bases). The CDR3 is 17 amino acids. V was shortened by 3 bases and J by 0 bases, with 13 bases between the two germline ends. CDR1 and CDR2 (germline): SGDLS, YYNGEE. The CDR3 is CASSESLRVSGANVLTF. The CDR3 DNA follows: TGTGCCAGCAGCGAATCGCTCAGGGTCTCTGGGGCCAACGTCCTGACTTTC.

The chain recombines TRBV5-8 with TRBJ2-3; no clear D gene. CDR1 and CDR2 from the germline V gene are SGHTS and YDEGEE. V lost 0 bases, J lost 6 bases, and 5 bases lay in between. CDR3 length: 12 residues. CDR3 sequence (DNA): TGTGCCAGCAGCTTGGGTAGGGATACGCAGTATTTT. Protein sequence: CASSLGRDTQYF.

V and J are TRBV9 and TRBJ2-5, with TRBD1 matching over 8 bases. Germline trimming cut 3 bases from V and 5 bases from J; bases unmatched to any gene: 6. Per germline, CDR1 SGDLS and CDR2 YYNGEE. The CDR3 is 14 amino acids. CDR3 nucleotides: TGTGCCAGCAGCGGACGGACAGGGCACGAGACCCAGTACTTC. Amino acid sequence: CASSGRTGHETQYF.

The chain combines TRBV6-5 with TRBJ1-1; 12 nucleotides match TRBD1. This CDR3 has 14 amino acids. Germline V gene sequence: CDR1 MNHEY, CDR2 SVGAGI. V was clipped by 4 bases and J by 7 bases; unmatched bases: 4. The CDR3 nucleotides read TGTGCCAGCAGTTTGGGACAGGGGGCGGTTGAAGCTTTCTTT. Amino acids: CASSLGQGAVEAFF.

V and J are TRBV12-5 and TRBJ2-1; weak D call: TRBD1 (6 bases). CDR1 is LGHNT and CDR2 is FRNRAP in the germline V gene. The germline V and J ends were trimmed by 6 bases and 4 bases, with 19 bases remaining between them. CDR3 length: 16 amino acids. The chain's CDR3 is CASGPAVWDKYNEQFF. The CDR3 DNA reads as TGTGCTAGTGGCCCTGCTGTCTGGGACAAGTACAATGAGCAGTTCTTC.

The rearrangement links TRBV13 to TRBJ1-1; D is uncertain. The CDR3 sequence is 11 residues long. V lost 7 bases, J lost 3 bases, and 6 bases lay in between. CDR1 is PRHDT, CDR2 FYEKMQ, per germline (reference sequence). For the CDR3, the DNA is TGTGCCAGCATTCGGGACACTGAAGCTTTCTTT. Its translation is CASIRDTEAFF.

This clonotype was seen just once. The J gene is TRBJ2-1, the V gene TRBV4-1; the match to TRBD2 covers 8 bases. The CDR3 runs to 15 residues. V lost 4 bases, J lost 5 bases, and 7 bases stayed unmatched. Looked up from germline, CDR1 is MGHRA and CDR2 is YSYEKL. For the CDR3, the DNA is TGCGCCAGCAGCCCCGGGGGGGCCGGGAACAATGAGCAGTTCTTC. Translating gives CASSPGGAGNNEQFF.

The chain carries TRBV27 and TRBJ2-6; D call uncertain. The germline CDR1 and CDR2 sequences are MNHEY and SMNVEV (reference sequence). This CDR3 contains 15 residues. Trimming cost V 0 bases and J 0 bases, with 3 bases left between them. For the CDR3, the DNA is TGTGCCAGCAGTTTATCCCTCTCTGGGGCCAACGTCCTGACTTTC. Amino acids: CASSLSLSGANVLTF.

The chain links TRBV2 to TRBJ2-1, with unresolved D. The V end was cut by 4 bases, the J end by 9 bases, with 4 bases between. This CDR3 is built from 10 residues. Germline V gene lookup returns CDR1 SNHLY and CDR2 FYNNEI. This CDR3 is CASSGIEQFF. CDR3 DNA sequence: TGTGCCAGCAGTGGGATTGAGCAGTTCTTC.

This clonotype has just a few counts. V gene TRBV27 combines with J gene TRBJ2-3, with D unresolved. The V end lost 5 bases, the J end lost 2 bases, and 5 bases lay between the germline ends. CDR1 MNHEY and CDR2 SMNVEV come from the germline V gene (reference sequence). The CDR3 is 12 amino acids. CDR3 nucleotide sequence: TGTGCCAGCAGTGGGTTCACAGATACGCAGTATTTT. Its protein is CASSGFTDTQYF.

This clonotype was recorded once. CDR3 DNA: TGTGCCAGCAGCCCGTCGGGACTAGCGGTAGCCAAAAACATTCAGTACTTC. It encodes CASSPSGLAVAKNIQYF. The chain carries TRBV7-9 and TRBJ2-4; TRBD2 aligns across 11 bases. This CDR3 region has 17 residues. CDR1 is SEHNR and CDR2 is FQNEAQ in the germline V gene (reference sequence). Trimming cost V 5 bases and J 0 bases; bases outside gene matches: 6.

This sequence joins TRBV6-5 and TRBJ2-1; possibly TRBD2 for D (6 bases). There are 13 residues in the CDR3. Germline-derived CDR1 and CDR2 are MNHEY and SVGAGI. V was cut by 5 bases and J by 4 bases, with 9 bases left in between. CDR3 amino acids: CASSPGVYNEQFF. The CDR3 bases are TGTGCCAGCAGTCCGGGGGTATACAATGAGCAGTTCTTC.